These 13 T cell receptor beta chains were sequenced from one sample in a study of PD-1 blockade in classical Hodgkin lymphoma. The data were produced by immunoSEQ multiplex PCR, yet TCRdb's version contains in-frame clones alone and is incomplete. This table has more than 15,000 clones, around 93% appearing once. The time point: newly diagnosed, previously untreated cHL patient sample. Magnetic depletion of unwanted cells isolated CD4+ T cells from thawed PBMCs. Sequencing was carried out using CD4+ T cells from blood. The receptors here all came from a human donor with classical Hodgkin lymphoma.

The gene calls are TRBV18 and TRBJ1-4, with TRBD1 matching over 10 bases. Unmatched junction bases numbered 6, after V lost 5 bases and J lost 0 bases. CDR1 and CDR2 from the germline V gene are KGHSH and LQKENI. This CDR3 is 17 amino acids long. CDR3 residues: CASSKPGQGTTNEKLFF. The CDR3 nucleotides are TGTGCCAGCTCAAAACCGGGACAGGGGACAACTAATGAAAAACTGTTTTTT.

The chain carries TRBV29-1 and TRBJ2-3; a possible D gene is TRBD1 (6 bases). The germline CDR1 and CDR2 sequences are SQVTM and ANQGSEA. This CDR3 region has 15 residues. The germline V and J ends were trimmed by 8 bases and 6 bases, with 24 bases remaining between them. Here the CDR3 DNA reads TGCAGCTTAAGGAGGAAAACAGGGAGCCCGGATACGCAGTATTTT. Its protein product is CSLRRKTGSPDTQYF.

This clone came up a few times. The germline gene is not matched at one end of the junction; a read error may be the cause. The rearrangement uses TRBV7-9 and TRBJ2-7; D is perhaps TRBD1 or TRBD2 (5 bases each). CDR3 length equals 9 residues. In germline, CDR1 is SEHNR, CDR2 FQNEAQ (reference sequence). Written as DNA, the CDR3 is TGTGCCAGCAGCTTAGGAGGGGACTTC. Translated, it gives CASSLGGDF. The full variable domain, rest sourced from reference TRBV7-9 and TRBJ2-7, is DTGVSQNPRHKITKRGQNVTFRCDPISEHNRLYWYRQTLGQGPEFLTYFQNEAQLEKSRLLSDRFSAERPKGSFSTLEIQRTEQGDSAMYLCASSLGGDFGPGTRLTVT.

The rearrangement uses TRBV28 and TRBJ2-5, with a tentative D call TRBD1 (5 bases). The CDR3 runs to 17 residues. Germline V gene lookup returns CDR1 MDHEN and CDR2 SYDVKM. V gave up 2 bases and J gave up 4 bases, with 20 bases separating them. The chain's CDR3 is CASSLGSAGISRETQYF. The CDR3 region has the DNA TGTGCCAGCAGTTTAGGAAGCGCAGGGATCTCCCGAGAGACCCAGTACTTC.

The V gene is TRBV29-1, the J gene TRBJ2-3; 7 nucleotides line up with TRBD1. V lost 5 bases to trimming and J lost 3 bases; unmatched junction nucleotides: 5. The CDR3 contains 13 residues. CDR1 and CDR2 (germline): SQVTM, ANQGSEA. Here the CDR3 reads CSVLNRGTDTQYF. DNA for the CDR3: TGCAGCGTTCTAAACAGGGGAACAGATACGCAGTATTTT.

V and J are TRBV5-1 and TRBJ2-1; D gene uncertain. CDR3 length: 16 amino acids. The germline V gene encodes CDR1 SGHRS and CDR2 YFSETQ. V was clipped by 1 base and J by 3 bases, with 14 bases between them. The CDR3 loop is CASSLNPRPVYNEQFF. The CDR3 bases are TGCGCCAGCAGCTTGAATCCGCGGCCGGTCTACAATGAGCAGTTCTTC.

This clone has a handful of counts. The CDR3 loop reads CASSYQGRHEQYF. Here the CDR3 DNA reads TGTGCCAGCAGTTATCAGGGGCGCCACGAGCAGTACTTC. The chain is built from TRBV28 and TRBJ2-7, with a tentative D call TRBD1 (6 bases). The CDR3 consists of 13 residues. V was trimmed by 4 bases and J by 5 bases, leaving 12 bases between them. Germline V gene data show CDR1 as MDHEN and CDR2 as SYDVKM.

V usage is TRBV2 and J usage is TRBJ1-2; 8 nucleotides match TRBD1. The junction had 8 bases not matched to a gene; V was cut back by 4 bases and J by 4 bases. Germline lookup yields CDR1 SNHLY and CDR2 FYNNEI. CDR3 length: 15 amino acids. The chain's CDR3 is CASSARDRSSYGYTF. The DNA for the CDR3 is TGTGCCAGCAGTGCAAGGGACAGGTCCAGCTATGGCTACACCTTC.

The table lists this clone with a count of one. The chain carries TRBV28 and TRBJ2-7; D tentatively reads TRBD1 or TRBD2 (5 bases each). This CDR3 contains 15 residues. Per the germline V gene, CDR1 is MDHEN and CDR2 is SYDVKM. The V end lost 7 bases, the J end lost 0 bases, and 16 bases lay between the germline ends. CDR3 nucleotide sequence: TGTGCCAGCATCCCCCGAGGGGTTAGCTCCTACGAGCAGTACTTC. This sequence encodes CASIPRGVSSYEQYF.

This clone was counted between two and nine times. V and J are TRBV5-4 and TRBJ1-2, with 7 nucleotides matching TRBD1. Germline CDR1 and CDR2: SGHNT and YYREEE (reference sequence). J gave up 6 bases and V 0 bases, and 8 bases lay outside the gene matches. There are 15 residues in the CDR3. CDR3 nucleotide sequence: TGTGCCAGCAGCTTGGCGGTCTGGGACAGCCATGGCTACACCTTC. This gives the protein CASSLAVWDSHGYTF.

This clone was counted a single time. The chain uses TRBV5-4 and TRBJ2-1, with TRBD1 identical over 9 bases. The CDR3 runs 15 residues. Germline V CDR1 and CDR2: SGHNT, YYREEE (reference sequence). V dropped 4 bases and J dropped 7; count of bases not matched to a gene: 9. CDR3 residues: CASSPGQGIGNEQFF. CDR3 bases: TGTGCCAGCAGCCCTGGACAGGGGATCGGGAATGAGCAGTTCTTC.

V usage is TRBV21-1 and J usage is TRBJ1-3. TRBV21-1 is reported as a pseudogene. The CDR3 totals 15 residues. CDR3 in amino acids: CASSKAGGVGNTIYF. Written as DNA, the CDR3 is TGTGCCAGCAGCAAAGCAGGAGGGGTTGGAAACACCATATATTTT.

The chain is built from TRBV9 and TRBJ2-5; TRBD1 might be the D (6 bases). Trimming took 0 bases from V and 7 from J, leaving 16 bases between them. The CDR3 covers 15 residues. Germline CDR1 is SGDLS and CDR2 is YYNGEE. This chain's CDR3 is CASSVGSTRQATQYF. The CDR3 nucleotides read TGTGCCAGCAGCGTAGGTTCTACTAGACAGGCGACCCAGTACTTC.